What follows are 9 T cell receptor beta chains derived from one specimen sequenced in a study of technical replicates of blood from a handful of donors. Clones were sequenced by immunoSEQ multiplex PCR, and TCRdb holds only the in-frame ones, with some missing. Of 75,000 to 95,000 clones listed, about 93% are singletons. Sequenced sample: T cells isolated from PBMCs. All receptors come from a human donor in good health.

The chain recombines TRBV5-4 with TRBJ1-1, with 8 bases that match TRBD1. The J segment lost 1 base and the V segment lost 5 bases, leaving 7 bases of the junction unmatched. From germline, CDR1 is SGHNT and CDR2 YYREEE (reference sequence). The CDR3 covers 15 residues. CDR3 loop: CASSETGTGNTEAFF. In DNA, the CDR3 is TGTGCCAGCAGTGAGACCGGGACAGGGAACACTGAAGCTTTCTTT.

The chain's CDR3 is CASSPLRASDEQYF. CDR3 nucleotides: TGTGCCAGCTCACCACTGAGGGCTTCGGACGAGCAGTACTTC. This chain uses TRBV18 with TRBJ2-7; D is perhaps TRBD2 (5 bases). V was clipped by 1 base and J by 5 bases, with 12 bases between them. The V gene's germline CDR1 is KGHSH and CDR2 LQKENI. The CDR3 contains 14 residues.

This chain joins TRBV25-1 and TRBJ1-4, with 9 bases aligning to TRBD1. The CDR3 totals 13 residues. The germline V gene has CDR1 MGHDK and CDR2 SYGVNS. With 10 bases clipped from V and 8 bases from J, the junction kept 8 bases outside the gene matches. In nucleotides, the CDR3 is TGTGCCACCATGGACAGGGGCGACGAAAAACTGTTTTTT. Amino acids: CATMDRGDEKLFF.

The chain carries TRBV29-1 and TRBJ1-2, with D possibly matching TRBD1 (6 bases). The CDR3 sequence is 13 residues long. Deletions cut 8 bases from V and 2 bases from J, with 15 bases between. Germline V gene lookup returns CDR1 SQVTM and CDR2 ANQGSEA. The CDR3 region is CSTRTETNYGYTF. Here the CDR3 DNA reads TGCAGCACGCGGACAGAAACAAACTATGGCTACACCTTC. Variable domain in full (rest from reference TRBV29-1 and TRBJ1-2): SAVISQKPSRDICQRGTSLTIQCQVDSQVTMMFWYRQQPGQSLTLIATANQGSEATYESGFVIDKFPISRPNLTFSTLTVSNMSPEDSSIYLCSTRTETNYGYTFGSGTRLTVV.

The V and J genes are TRBV4-2 and TRBJ2-7, with D maybe TRBD2 (5 bases). V was cut by 4 bases and J by 4 bases, with 17 bases left in between. From germline, CDR1 is LGHNA and CDR2 YNFKEQ. This CDR3 has 15 amino acids. For the CDR3, the DNA is TGTGCCAGCAGCCTACAGTATGGGAGTGGTTACGAGCAGTACTTC. Translating it yields CASSLQYGSGYEQYF.

The V gene is TRBV6-6, the J gene TRBJ1-1; 11 bases agree with TRBD1. Germline CDR1 reads MNHNY; CDR2 reads SVGAGI (reference sequence). Germline trimming cut 3 bases from V and 8 bases from J; bases unmatched to any gene: 5. This CDR3 contains 14 residues. As DNA, the CDR3 is TGTGCCAGCAGTTATCGCGGACAGGGGGCAGAAGCTTTCTTT. The encoded protein is CASSYRGQGAEAFF.

This sequence joins TRBV2 and TRBJ1-2, with a possible D match to TRBD1 (5 bases). The CDR3 runs to 12 residues. Per the germline V gene, CDR1 is SNHLY and CDR2 is FYNNEI. V was shortened by 8 bases and J by 5 bases, with 12 bases between the two germline ends. The CDR3 sequence: CASVRDGYGYTF. The CDR3, as DNA: TGTGCCAGCGTCAGGGATGGGTATGGCTACACCTTC.

The chain carries TRBV13 and TRBJ2-3, with TRBD2 matching 8 bases. Looked up from germline, CDR1 is PRHDT and CDR2 is FYEKMQ (reference sequence). The junction had 9 bases not matched to a gene; V was cut back by 4 bases and J by 3 bases. This CDR3 spans 16 amino acids. CDR3 amino acids: CASSYNGLAETDTQYF. DNA for the CDR3: TGTGCCAGCAGCTATAACGGACTAGCCGAGACAGATACGCAGTATTTT.

The chain carries TRBV27 and TRBJ2-5; D is uncertain. V lost 5 bases and J lost 4, with 11 bases in between. Germline assignment: CDR1 MNHEY and CDR2 SMNVEV (reference sequence). The CDR3 loop spans 13 amino acids. The CDR3 DNA sequence: TGTGCCAGCAGTCGACTTATCAGAGAGACCCAGTACTTC. Its protein is CASSRLIRETQYF.